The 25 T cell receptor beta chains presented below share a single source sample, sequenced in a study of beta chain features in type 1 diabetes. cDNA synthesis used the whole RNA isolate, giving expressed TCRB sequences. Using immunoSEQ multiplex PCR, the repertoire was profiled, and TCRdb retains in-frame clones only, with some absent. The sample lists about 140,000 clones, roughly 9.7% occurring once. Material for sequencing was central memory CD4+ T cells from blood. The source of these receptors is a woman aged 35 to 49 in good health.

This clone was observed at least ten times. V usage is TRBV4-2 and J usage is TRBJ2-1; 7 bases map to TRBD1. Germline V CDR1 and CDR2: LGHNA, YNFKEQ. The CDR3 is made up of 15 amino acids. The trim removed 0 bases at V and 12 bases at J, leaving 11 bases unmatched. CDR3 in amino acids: CASSQDGPKGGGQFF. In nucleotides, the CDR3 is TGTGCCAGCAGCCAAGATGGACCGAAAGGGGGCGGGCAGTTCTTC.

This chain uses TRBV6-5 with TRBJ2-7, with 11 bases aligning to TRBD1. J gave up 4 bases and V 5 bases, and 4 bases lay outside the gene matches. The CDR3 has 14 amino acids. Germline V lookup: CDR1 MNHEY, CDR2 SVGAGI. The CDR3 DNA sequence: TGTGCCAGCAGTGCCCGGGACAGGGGGTACGAGCAGTACTTC. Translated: CASSARDRGYEQYF.

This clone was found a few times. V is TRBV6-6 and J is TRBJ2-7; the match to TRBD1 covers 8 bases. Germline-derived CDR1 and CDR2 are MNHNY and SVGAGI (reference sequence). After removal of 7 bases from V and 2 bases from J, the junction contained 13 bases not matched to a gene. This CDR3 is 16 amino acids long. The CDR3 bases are TGTGCCAGCACCGCAATTCGGACAGGGAGCCCCTACGAGCAGTACTTC. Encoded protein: CASTAIRTGSPYEQYF.

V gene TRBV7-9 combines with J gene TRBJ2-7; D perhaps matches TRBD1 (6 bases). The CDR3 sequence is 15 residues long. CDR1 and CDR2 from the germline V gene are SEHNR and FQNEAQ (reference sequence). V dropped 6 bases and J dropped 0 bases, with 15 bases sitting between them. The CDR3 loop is CASRKTRTDSYEQYF. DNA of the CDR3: TGTGCCAGCAGAAAGACAAGGACAGACTCCTACGAGCAGTACTTC. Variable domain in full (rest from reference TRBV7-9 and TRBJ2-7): DTGVSQNPRHKITKRGQNVTFRCDPISEHNRLYWYRQTLGQGPEFLTYFQNEAQLEKSRLLSDRFSAERPKGSFSTLEIQRTEQGDSAMYLCASRKTRTDSYEQYFGPGTRLTVT.

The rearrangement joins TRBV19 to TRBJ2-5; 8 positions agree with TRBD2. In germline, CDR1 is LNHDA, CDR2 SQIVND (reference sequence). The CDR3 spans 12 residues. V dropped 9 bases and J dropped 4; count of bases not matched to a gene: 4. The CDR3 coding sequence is TGTGCCAGCGGACTAGCCGGAGAGACCCAGTACTTC. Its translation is CASGLAGETQYF.

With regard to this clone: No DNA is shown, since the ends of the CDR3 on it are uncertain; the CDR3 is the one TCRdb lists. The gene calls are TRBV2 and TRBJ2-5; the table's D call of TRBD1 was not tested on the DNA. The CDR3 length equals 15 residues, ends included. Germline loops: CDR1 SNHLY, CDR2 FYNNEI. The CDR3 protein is CASSTSQGQGETQYF.

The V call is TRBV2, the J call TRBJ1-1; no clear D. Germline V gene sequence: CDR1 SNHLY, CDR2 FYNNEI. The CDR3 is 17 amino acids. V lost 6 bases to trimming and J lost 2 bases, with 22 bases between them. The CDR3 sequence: CASRATLYRGKNTEAFF. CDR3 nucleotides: TGTGCCAGCAGAGCCACTCTATACCGAGGGAAAAACACTGAAGCTTTCTTT.

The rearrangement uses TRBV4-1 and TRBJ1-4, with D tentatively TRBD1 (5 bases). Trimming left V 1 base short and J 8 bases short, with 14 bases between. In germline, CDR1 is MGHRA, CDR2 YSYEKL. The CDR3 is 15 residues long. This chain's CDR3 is CASSQAGRGGEKLFF. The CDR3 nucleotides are TGCGCCAGCAGCCAAGCTGGCCGGGGGGGAGAAAAACTGTTTTTT.

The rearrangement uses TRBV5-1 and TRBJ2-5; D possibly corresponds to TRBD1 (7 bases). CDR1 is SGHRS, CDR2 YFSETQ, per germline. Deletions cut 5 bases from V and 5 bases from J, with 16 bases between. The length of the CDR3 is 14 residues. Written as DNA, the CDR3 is TGCGCCAGCAGGATGACAGGGACTGTGGAGACCCAGTACTTC. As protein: CASRMTGTVETQYF. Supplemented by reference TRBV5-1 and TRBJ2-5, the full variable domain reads KAGVTQTPRYLIKTRGQQVTLSCSPISGHRSVSWYQQTPGQGLQFLFEYFSETQRNKGNFPGRFSGRQFSNSRSEMNVSTLELGDSALYLCASRMTGTVETQYFGPGTRLLVL.

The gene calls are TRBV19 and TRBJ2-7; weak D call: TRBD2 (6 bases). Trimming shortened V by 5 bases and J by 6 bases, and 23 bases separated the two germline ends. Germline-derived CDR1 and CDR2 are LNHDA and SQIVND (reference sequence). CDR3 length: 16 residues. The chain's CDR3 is CASSPGWGVPNPEQYF. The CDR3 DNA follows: TGTGCCAGTAGTCCCGGGTGGGGGGTCCCGAACCCCGAGCAGTACTTC.

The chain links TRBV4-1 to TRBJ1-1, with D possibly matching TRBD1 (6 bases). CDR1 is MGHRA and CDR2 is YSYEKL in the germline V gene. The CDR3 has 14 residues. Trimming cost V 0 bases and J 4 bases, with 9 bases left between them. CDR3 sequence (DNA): TGCGCCAGCAGCCAAGATGGACAGCGCACTGAAGCTTTCTTT. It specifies CASSQDGQRTEAFF.

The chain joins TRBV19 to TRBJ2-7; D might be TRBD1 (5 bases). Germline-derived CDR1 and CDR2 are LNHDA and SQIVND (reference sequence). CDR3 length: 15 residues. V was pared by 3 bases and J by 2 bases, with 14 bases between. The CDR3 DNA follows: TGTGCCAGTAGTATGATCGCAGGGCCAACCTACGAGCAGTACTTC. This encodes CASSMIAGPTYEQYF.

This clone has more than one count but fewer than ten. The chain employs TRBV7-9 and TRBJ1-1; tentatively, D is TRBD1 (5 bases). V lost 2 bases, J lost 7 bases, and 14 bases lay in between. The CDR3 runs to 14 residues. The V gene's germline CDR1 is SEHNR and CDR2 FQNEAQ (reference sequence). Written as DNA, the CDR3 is TGTGCCAGCAGCTTAATCCCCGACAGTTTTGAAGCTTTCTTT. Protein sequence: CASSLIPDSFEAFF.

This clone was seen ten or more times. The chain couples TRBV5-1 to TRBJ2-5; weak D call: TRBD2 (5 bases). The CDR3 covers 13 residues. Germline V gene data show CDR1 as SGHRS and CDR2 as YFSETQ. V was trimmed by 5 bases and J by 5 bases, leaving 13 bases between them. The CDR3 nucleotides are TGCGCCAGCAGAACTTCGAGGAGGGAGACCCAGTACTTC. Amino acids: CASRTSRRETQYF.

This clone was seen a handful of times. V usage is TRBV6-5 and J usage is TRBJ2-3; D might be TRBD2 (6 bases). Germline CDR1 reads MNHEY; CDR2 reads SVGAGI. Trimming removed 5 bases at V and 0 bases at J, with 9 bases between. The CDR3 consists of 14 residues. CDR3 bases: TGTGCCAGCAGTACCGGGACTAGCACAGATACGCAGTATTTT. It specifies CASSTGTSTDTQYF.

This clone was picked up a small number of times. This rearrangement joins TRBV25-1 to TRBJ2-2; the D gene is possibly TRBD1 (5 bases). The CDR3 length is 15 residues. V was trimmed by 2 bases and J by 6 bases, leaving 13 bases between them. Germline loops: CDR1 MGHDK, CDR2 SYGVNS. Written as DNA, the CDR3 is TGTGCCAGCAGTGAAAGGTCAGGGTGGGCCGGGGAGCTGTTTTTT. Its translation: CASSERSGWAGELFF.

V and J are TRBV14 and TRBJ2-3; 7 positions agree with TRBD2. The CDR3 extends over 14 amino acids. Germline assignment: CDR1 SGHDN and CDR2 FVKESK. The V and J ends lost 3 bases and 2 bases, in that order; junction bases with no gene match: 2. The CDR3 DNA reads TGTGCCAGCAGCCAGGGGGGGAACACAGATACGCAGTATTTT. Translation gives CASSQGGNTDTQYF.

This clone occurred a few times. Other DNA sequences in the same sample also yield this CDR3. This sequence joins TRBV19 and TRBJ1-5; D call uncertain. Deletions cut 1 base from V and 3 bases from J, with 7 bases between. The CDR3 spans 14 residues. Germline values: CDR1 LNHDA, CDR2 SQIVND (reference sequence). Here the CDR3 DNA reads TGTGCCAGTAGTATAGTAGAAGTCAATCAGCCCCAGCATTTT. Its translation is CASSIVEVNQPQHF.

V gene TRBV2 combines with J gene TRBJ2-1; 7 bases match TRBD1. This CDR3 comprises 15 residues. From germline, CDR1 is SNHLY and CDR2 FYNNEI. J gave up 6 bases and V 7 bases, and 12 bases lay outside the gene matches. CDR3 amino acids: CASTSYRGKTNEQFF. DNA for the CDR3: TGTGCCAGCACTTCGTACAGGGGTAAGACCAATGAGCAGTTCTTC.

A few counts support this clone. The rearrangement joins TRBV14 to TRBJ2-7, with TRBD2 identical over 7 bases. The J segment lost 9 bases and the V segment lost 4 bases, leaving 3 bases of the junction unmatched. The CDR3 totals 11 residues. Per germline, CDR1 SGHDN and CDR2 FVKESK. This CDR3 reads CASSRGGGQYF. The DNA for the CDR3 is TGTGCCAGCAGCCGCGGGGGAGGGCAGTACTTC.

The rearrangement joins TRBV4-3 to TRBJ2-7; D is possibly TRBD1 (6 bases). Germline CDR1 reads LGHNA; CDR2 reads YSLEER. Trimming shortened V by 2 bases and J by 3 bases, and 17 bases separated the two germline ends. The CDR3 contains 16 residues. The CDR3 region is CASSQRGQIIFYEQYF. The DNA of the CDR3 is TGCGCCAGCAGCCAACGAGGACAGATTATTTTCTACGAGCAGTACTTC.

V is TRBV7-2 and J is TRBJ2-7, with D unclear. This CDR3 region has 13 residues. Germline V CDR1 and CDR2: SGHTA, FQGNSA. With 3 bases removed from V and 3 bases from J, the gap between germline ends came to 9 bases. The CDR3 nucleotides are TGTGCCAGCAGCTTTGTAGAAAACTACGAGCAGTACTTC. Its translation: CASSFVENYEQYF. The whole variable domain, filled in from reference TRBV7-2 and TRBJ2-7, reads GAGVSQSPSNKVTEKGKDVELRCDPISGHTALYWYRQSLGQGLEFLIYFQGNSAPDKSGLPSDRFSAERTGGSVSTLTIQRTQQEDSAVYLCASSFVENYEQYFGPGTRLTVT.

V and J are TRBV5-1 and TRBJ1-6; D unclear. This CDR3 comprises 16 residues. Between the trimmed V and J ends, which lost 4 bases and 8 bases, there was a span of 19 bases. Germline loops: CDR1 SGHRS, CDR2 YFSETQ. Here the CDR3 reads CASSPGLMPDDSPLHF. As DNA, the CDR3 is TGCGCCAGCAGCCCAGGTCTAATGCCCGATGATTCACCCCTCCACTTT.

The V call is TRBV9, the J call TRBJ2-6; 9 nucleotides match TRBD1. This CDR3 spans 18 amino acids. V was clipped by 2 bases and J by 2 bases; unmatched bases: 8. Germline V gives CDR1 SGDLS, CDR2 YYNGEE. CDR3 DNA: TGTGCCAGCAGCGTTACAGGGGGCGCTTCTACTGGGGCCAACGTCCTGACTTTC. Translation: CASSVTGGASTGANVLTF.

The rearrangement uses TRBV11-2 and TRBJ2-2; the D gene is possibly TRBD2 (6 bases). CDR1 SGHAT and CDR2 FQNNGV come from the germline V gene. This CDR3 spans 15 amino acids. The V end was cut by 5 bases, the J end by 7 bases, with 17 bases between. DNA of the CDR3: TGTGCCAGCAGCCGTGGGACTCTATTGGTCGGGGAGCTGTTTTTT. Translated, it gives CASSRGTLLVGELFF.